The present T cell receptor beta chain was sequenced within a study of Graves' ophthalmopathy and Graves' hyperthyroidism. RNA transcripts provided the template for amplifying TCR beta CDR3 regions. Following a first-round RT-PCR that used HTBI primers, a second-round multiplex PCR was carried out. One entry per CDR3 protein, called by TCRdb with MiXCR from the multiplex PCR reads. The sample has 500,000 to 600,000 distinct CDR3 sequences; 35% to 45% are singletons. The CDR3 covers 15 residues. The V gene's germline CDR1 is LNHDA and CDR2 SQIVND (reference sequence). Study-level points and caveats: The study's model predicted ophthalmopathy progression at 70.59% sensitivity and 72.22% specificity. In blood appeared most of the expanded thyroid clonotypes whose frequency exceeded 0.001.

To note about this clonotype: As yet, its antigen is unknown. The junction does not match germline at one end; this may be a read error.

The sample consisted of peripheral blood or thyroid tissue (not recorded which). This TCR was recovered from an adult man with Graves' hyperthyroidism. The rearrangement joins TRBV19 to TRBJ1-5, with D unresolved. CDR3 protein: CASRTRRRSNQPQHF. The DNA of the CDR3 is TGTGCCAGTAGGACGAGGAGGCGAAGCAATCAGCCTCAGCATTTT.